The TCR beta chain described here comes from a study of blood T cell repertoires in COVID-19. Study in general: T cells, B-cell-depleted T cells, or PBMCs provided the cDNA or gDNA that served as material.

Original data processing: Using reference gene primer amplification, nucleated cell counts were estimated. Clones were read by immunoSEQ multiplex PCR, and TCRdb kept only the in-frame ones, dropping some. V and J calls and clone size are given by that table; D and trimming were obtained from the DNA. The data hold roughly 140,000 clones, with more than 65% observed a single time. This clone was seen once. Germline CDR1 is MNHEY and CDR2 is SMNVEV (reference sequence). V lost 6 bases, J lost 2 bases, and 11 bases lay in between. CDR3 length: 14 residues. This receptor was obtained from a man in his 60s with active or convalescent COVID-19. V and J are TRBV27 and TRBJ1-5; D call uncertain. Sequenced sample: peripheral blood. CDR3 residues: CASRLIPGNQPQHF. The CDR3 DNA reads TGTGCCAGCAGACTTATCCCCGGCAATCAGCCCCAGCATTTT.